Below are 24 T cell receptor beta chains sequenced from a single sample in a study of T cells in Graves' hyperthyroidism and ophthalmopathy. Researchers took RNA transcripts and amplified the TCR beta CDR3 regions from them. HTBI primers were employed in a first-round RT-PCR of the TCR CDR3. TCRdb called the multiplex PCR reads again in MiXCR, with one record for every CDR3 protein. The sample lists about 400,000 distinct CDR3 sequences; 15% were seen once. The sample taken for sequencing was blood. Receptors originate from a woman between 25 and 40 years old with Graves' hyperthyroidism.

This clonotype has ten or more counts. The rearrangement links TRBV3-1 to TRBJ2-1; weak D call: TRBD2 (7 bases). CDR1 is LGHDT, CDR2 YNNKEL, per germline (reference sequence). Trimming removed 6 bases from V and 0 bases from J, with 12 bases in between. This CDR3 is 15 amino acids long. CDR3 protein: CASSAGAGSYNEQFF. The CDR3 DNA follows: TGTGCCAGCAGTGCGGGGGCGGGCTCCTACAATGAGCAGTTCTTC.

This clonotype has ten or more counts. The chain couples TRBV18 to TRBJ2-3; TRBD2 aligns across 8 bases. This CDR3 is built from 17 residues. Germline V gene lookup returns CDR1 KGHSH and CDR2 LQKENI. Trimming cost V 3 bases and J 9 bases; bases outside gene matches: 17. In DNA form, the CDR3 reads TGTGCCAGCTCACCCGGAAAGACGAGACCGACTAGCGAAACGCAGTATTTT. It specifies CASSPGKTRPTSETQYF. Together with reference TRBV18 and TRBJ2-3, the CDR3 gives the full variable domain: NAGVMQNPRHLVRRRGQEARLRCSPMKGHSHVYWYRQLPEEGLKFMVYLQKENIIDESGMPKERFSAEFPKEGPSILRIQQVVRGDSAAYFCASSPGKTRPTSETQYFGPGTRLTVL.

The V call is TRBV28, the J call TRBJ2-3; 9 nucleotides line up with TRBD2. With V trimmed by 3 bases and J by 6 bases, 10 bases remained unmatched. Germline CDR1 MDHEN, CDR2 SYDVKM. This CDR3 spans 16 amino acids. DNA of the CDR3: TGTGCCAGCAGTTTTAGGGGGCTAGCGGGAACCGATACGCAGTATTTT. Its protein product is CASSFRGLAGTDTQYF.

The V and J genes are TRBV7-2 and TRBJ1-4; D is undetermined. The germline gives CDR1 SGHTA, CDR2 FQGNSA. The CDR3 spans 16 residues. V was trimmed by 3 bases and J by 0 bases, leaving 11 bases between them. DNA for the CDR3: TGTGCCAGCAGCTTGAATGTGGTTGCAACTAATGAAAAACTGTTTTTT. This codes for CASSLNVVATNEKLFF.

This clonotype was seen only a few times. V usage is TRBV14 and J usage is TRBJ2-1; perhaps TRBD2 as D (6 bases). V was cut by 0 bases and J by 4 bases, with 19 bases left in between. CDR1 is SGHDN, CDR2 FVKESK, per germline. The length of the CDR3 is 18 residues. In DNA form, the CDR3 reads TGTGCCAGCAGCCAAGATGCGGGGCAGTCACTCTATTACAATGAGCAGTTCTTC. This encodes CASSQDAGQSLYYNEQFF.

In its sample, this clonotype was seen a few times. The gene calls are TRBV7-9 and TRBJ2-2; D gene unclear. CDR1 is SEHNR, CDR2 FQNEAQ, per germline (reference sequence). The CDR3 is 17 residues long. Trimming took off 5 bases at V and 6 bases at J, with 22 bases between the two ends. The CDR3 nucleotides are TGTGCCAGCAGCCCTCCGAAGCAGTCGGCCAACCCCGGGGAGCTGTTTTTT. Its translation: CASSPPKQSANPGELFF.

The chain links TRBV20-1 to TRBJ2-2; D unresolved. The CDR3 spans 10 residues. V dropped 3 bases and J dropped 9 bases, with 5 bases sitting between them. Per the germline V gene, CDR1 is DFQATT and CDR2 is SNEGSKA (reference sequence). CDR3 in DNA: TGCAGTGCTAGTGAGCGGGAGCTGTTTTTT. Translating it yields CSASERELFF.

In its sample, this clonotype was seen many times. The rearrangement links TRBV10-3 to TRBJ2-5; D is unclear. In germline, CDR1 is ENHRY, CDR2 SYGVKD. Trimming took off 2 bases at V and 1 base at J, with 11 bases between the two ends. The CDR3 contains 15 residues. For the CDR3, the DNA is TGTGCCATCAGTGAGAGTAGGGATTCCCAAGAGACCCAGTACTTC. Translation: CAISESRDSQETQYF.

This chain links TRBV6-1 with TRBJ1-6, with D uncertain. Trimming pared 0 bases from V and 6 bases from J, leaving 6 bases between. The germline CDR1 and CDR2 sequences are MNHNS and SASEGT. This CDR3 has 14 amino acids. Here the CDR3 reads CASSEAAPNSPLHF. The CDR3 DNA reads TGTGCCAGCAGTGAAGCGGCTCCTAATTCACCCCTCCACTTT.

V and J are TRBV2 and TRBJ2-5; 14 positions agree with TRBD2. The CDR3 loop spans 16 amino acids. V trimming: 4 bases; J trimming: 4 bases; junction bases outside the gene matches: 5. CDR1 and CDR2 from the germline V gene are SNHLY and FYNNEI. The CDR3 nucleotides read TGTGCCAGCAGTGGGGGACTAGCGGGAGTAAGAGAGACCCAGTACTTC. This encodes CASSGGLAGVRETQYF. Based on the CDR3 plus reference TRBV2 and TRBJ2-5, the full variable domain is EPEVTQTPSHQVTQMGQEVILRCVPISNHLYFYWYRQILGQKVEFLVSFYNNEISEKSEIFDDQFSVERPDGSNFTLKIRSTKLEDSAMYFCASSGGLAGVRETQYFGPGTRLLVL.

There are many counts of this clonotype. This chain joins TRBV7-9 and TRBJ2-1; 7 positions match TRBD2. CDR3 length equals 14 residues. Germline loops: CDR1 SEHNR, CDR2 FQNEAQ (reference sequence). The J segment lost 8 bases and the V segment lost 5 bases, leaving 9 bases of the junction unmatched. The CDR3 bases are TGTGCCAGCAGCCAGTGGCGGGAGTCCTATGAGCAGTTCTTC. Encoded protein: CASSQWRESYEQFF.

The chain combines TRBV19 with TRBJ1-3; no clear D gene. CDR1 and CDR2 from the germline V gene are LNHDA and SQIVND (reference sequence). The CDR3 has 13 amino acids. V was pared by 4 bases and J by 2 bases, with 6 bases between. CDR3 DNA: TGTGCCAGTAGTAGGTATCCTGGAAACACCATATATTTT. Amino acids: CASSRYPGNTIYF.

The table lists this clonotype with a few counts. V gene TRBV24-1 combines with J gene TRBJ2-7, with D unclear. The CDR3 consists of 13 residues. V dropped 5 bases and J dropped 1 base, with 8 bases sitting between them. Per germline, CDR1 KGHDR and CDR2 SFDVKD. CDR3: CATSVAGSYEQYF. In nucleotides, the CDR3 is TGTGCCACCAGTGTGGCAGGTTCCTACGAGCAGTACTTC.

This clonotype was found many times. V usage is TRBV28 and J usage is TRBJ2-7; no firm D call. The CDR3 is 13 amino acids. Germline CDR1 and CDR2: MDHEN and SYDVKM. Trimming pared 3 bases from V and 3 bases from J, leaving 9 bases between. CDR3 in amino acids: CASSFASNYEQYF. DNA of the CDR3: TGTGCCAGCAGTTTTGCCTCTAACTACGAGCAGTACTTC.

This clonotype showed up just a few times. The chain combines TRBV20-1 with TRBJ2-7; 7 bases align to TRBD2. The CDR3 extends over 15 amino acids. Losses at the gene ends were 1 base for V and 1 base for J; bases not matched to a gene: 7. Germline CDR1 reads DFQATT; CDR2 reads SNEGSKA (reference sequence). The CDR3 is CSARGDYGRSYEQYF. The DNA of the CDR3 is TGCAGTGCTAGAGGAGATTACGGGAGGTCCTACGAGCAGTACTTC.

The chain joins TRBV19 to TRBJ1-1, with D perhaps matching TRBD1 (6 bases). CDR3 length: 15 amino acids. Germline V lookup: CDR1 LNHDA, CDR2 SQIVND (reference sequence). Deletions cut 1 base from V and 5 bases from J, with 14 bases between. This CDR3 is CASSIGTARRTEAFF. The CDR3 nucleotides are TGTGCCAGTAGTATAGGGACAGCGCGTCGGACTGAAGCTTTCTTT.

This clonotype was recorded at least ten times. The chain carries TRBV15 and TRBJ2-1, with a possible D match to TRBD2 (6 bases). Trimming removed 0 bases from V and 0 bases from J, with 9 bases in between. Germline assignment: CDR1 LNHNV and CDR2 YYDKDF (reference sequence). This CDR3 has 16 amino acids. Here the CDR3 DNA reads TGTGCCACCAGCAGAGATATGGGGGGCTCCTACAATGAGCAGTTCTTC. Its protein is CATSRDMGGSYNEQFF.

In this sample, this clonotype turned up many times. The conserved phenylalanine or tryptophan normally closing the CDR3 is absent here, so this likely arose from a read error. CDR3 in DNA: TGTGCCAGCAGCCAAGATCTTCGCGACTACGAGCAGTACCTC. Translating it yields CASSQDLRDYEQYL. The rearrangement uses TRBV3-1 and TRBJ2-7; no firm D call. CDR3 length equals 14 residues. Germline CDR1 is LGHDT and CDR2 is YNNKEL (reference sequence). Deletions cut 0 bases from V and 3 bases from J, with 9 bases between.

V usage is TRBV6-9 and J usage is TRBJ2-7; 12 nucleotides match TRBD2. V gave up 3 bases and J gave up 2 bases; unmatched junction bases: 5. CDR1 is MNHGY and CDR2 is SVAAGI in the germline V gene. This CDR3 contains 16 residues. CDR3 sequence reads: CASSYASSGRAYEQYF. The CDR3 bases are TGTGCCAGCAGTTACGCCTCTAGCGGGAGGGCCTACGAGCAGTACTTC.

In its sample, this clonotype was seen a few times. This sequence joins TRBV7-9 and TRBJ1-2; D not certain. V shed 3 bases and J shed 6 bases, with 14 bases lying between them. Germline V gives CDR1 SEHNR, CDR2 FQNEAQ (reference sequence). The CDR3 consists of 14 residues. This CDR3 reads CASSFWVEVNGYTF. The CDR3 coding sequence is TGTGCCAGCAGCTTCTGGGTGGAGGTGAATGGCTACACCTTC.

This clonotype was recorded once. In nucleotides, the CDR3 is TGTGCCAGCAGTTTAATGGGGGTCGGACCCTACGAGCAGTACTTC. It is translated as CASSLMGVGPYEQYF. The rearrangement links TRBV28 to TRBJ2-7; D may correspond to TRBD1 or TRBD2 (5 bases each). This CDR3 region has 15 residues. Germline CDR1 is MDHEN and CDR2 is SYDVKM. The V and J ends lost 2 bases and 2 bases respectively, with 13 bases between them.

This clonotype was counted between two and nine times. The chain recombines TRBV7-8 with TRBJ2-1, with 7 bases fitting TRBD1. CDR3 length: 16 amino acids. Unmatched junction bases numbered 9, after V lost 0 bases and J lost 7 bases. The germline gives CDR1 SGHVS, CDR2 FQNEAQ. In DNA, the CDR3 is TGTGCCAGCAGCTTAGCTAGTCTGGCAGGGGGTAATGAGCAGTTCTTC. This sequence encodes CASSLASLAGGNEQFF.

At least ten counts were recorded for this clonotype. This chain uses TRBV7-2 with TRBJ2-7; 11 bases fit TRBD2. This CDR3 contains 14 residues. The J segment lost 4 bases and the V segment lost 4 bases, leaving 3 bases of the junction unmatched. Germline CDR1 SGHTA, CDR2 FQGNSA. CDR3 coding DNA: TGTGCCAGCAGCTCACTAGCGGGAGAATACGAGCAGTACTTC. It specifies CASSSLAGEYEQYF.

The chain couples TRBV5-5 to TRBJ2-5, with D possibly being TRBD1 (6 bases). Germline V gene sequence: CDR1 SGHKS, CDR2 YYEKEE (reference sequence). CDR3 length equals 16 residues. The V and J ends lost 4 bases and 0 bases respectively, with 16 bases between them. The CDR3 sequence: CASSPDDRPNQETQYF. CDR3 in DNA: TGTGCCAGCAGCCCAGATGACAGGCCCAACCAAGAGACCCAGTACTTC.